Below, 23 T cell receptor beta chains from the same sample are listed, as sequenced in a study of identical twins. One entry per CDR3 protein, called by TCRdb with MiXCR from the 5' RACE reads. The repertoire consists of nearly 650,000 distinct CDR3 sequences, with about 7.6% occurring once and the leading ten covering 1.5% to 2%. These data were likewise used in another study, on yellow fever vaccine responses in identical twins.

Sequencing input: PBMCs. The receptor set was obtained from a woman aged 18-29 years in good health.

Ten or more counts support this clonotype. The chain combines TRBV20-1 with TRBJ2-5; D assignment may be TRBD1 or TRBD2 (5 bases each). The CDR3 covers 14 residues. The V and J ends lost 3 bases and 7 bases respectively, with 18 bases between them. The germline V gene encodes CDR1 DFQATT and CDR2 SNEGSKA (reference sequence). CDR3 nucleotides: TGCAGTGCTAGTAACGTGGGACCGGCGGGGACCCAGTACTTC. It encodes CSASNVGPAGTQYF.

This clonotype was seen ten or more times. The rearrangement joins TRBV12-3 or TRBV12-4 to TRBJ2-2, with TRBD1 identical over 10 bases. The V gene end was trimmed by 7 bases and the J gene end by 2 bases; junction bases not matched to a gene: 4. The CDR3 contains 15 residues. CDR3 loop: CASTRQGANTGELFF. The DNA for the CDR3 is TGTGCCAGCACTCGACAGGGGGCTAACACCGGGGAGCTGTTTTTT.

The table lists this clonotype with a few counts. This chain connects TRBV24-1 to TRBJ2-1; 9 bases match TRBD2. Germline V gene data show CDR1 as KGHDR and CDR2 as SFDVKD. V dropped 7 bases and J dropped 8; count of bases not matched to a gene: 14. There are 16 residues in the CDR3. Here the CDR3 reads CATSTPSGISGDEQFF. The CDR3 bases are TGTGCCACCAGCACCCCTAGCGGGATCAGCGGTGATGAGCAGTTCTTC.

V is TRBV15 and J is TRBJ2-1; no firm D call. Germline CDR1 and CDR2: LNHNV and YYDKDF (reference sequence). This CDR3 is built from 15 residues. V was cut by 4 bases and J by 2 bases, with 12 bases left in between. CDR3 DNA sequence: TGTGCCACCAGCAAGAGCCCAATGACCTACAATGAGCAGTTCTTC. Translating it yields CATSKSPMTYNEQFF. The entire variable domain, with the rest obtained from reference TRBV15 and TRBJ2-1, is as follows: DAMVIQNPRYQVTQFGKPVTLSCSQTLNHNVMYWYQQKSSQAPKLLFHYYDKDFNNEADTPDNFQSRRPNTSFCFLDIRSPGLGDTAMYLCATSKSPMTYNEQFFGPGTRLTVL.

This clonotype was observed at least ten times. The chain has TRBV24-1 and TRBJ2-3; D tentatively fits TRBD1 or TRBD2 (5 bases each). This CDR3 region has 18 residues. Trimming cost V 2 bases and J 2 bases, with 19 bases left between them. From germline, CDR1 is KGHDR and CDR2 SFDVKD. The CDR3 is CATSDWGRTAPLTDTQYF. The CDR3 region has the DNA TGTGCCACCAGTGATTGGGGGAGAACTGCCCCTCTCACAGATACGCAGTATTTT.

The chain is built from TRBV5-1 and TRBJ2-1; possibly TRBD2 for D (7 bases). Germline assignment: CDR1 SGHRS and CDR2 YFSETQ. CDR3 length: 16 amino acids. With 0 bases removed from V and 2 bases from J, the gap between germline ends came to 12 bases. The CDR3: CASSLDGGGPYNEQFF. The CDR3 DNA sequence: TGCGCCAGCAGCTTGGATGGCGGGGGCCCCTACAATGAGCAGTTCTTC.

At least ten counts were recorded for this clonotype. The chain joins TRBV7-9 to TRBJ2-7, with D perhaps TRBD1 (5 bases). Trimming pared 4 bases from V and 3 bases from J, leaving 16 bases between. The CDR3 consists of 15 residues. The V gene's germline CDR1 is SEHNR and CDR2 FQNEAQ (reference sequence). CDR3 nucleotide sequence: TGTGCCAGCAGCTCCATCCTCCTAACAGGCTACGAGCAGTACTTC. Protein: CASSSILLTGYEQYF.

This clonotype has a count of ten or more. This chain uses TRBV9 with TRBJ2-3; D perhaps matches TRBD1 (7 bases). The CDR3 has 17 residues. The V gene's germline CDR1 is SGDLS and CDR2 YYNGEE. V lost 1 base to trimming and J lost 5 bases, with 20 bases between them. This CDR3 is CASSVNGQGGGKDTQYF. The CDR3 DNA follows: TGTGCCAGCAGCGTAAACGGGCAGGGGGGCGGGAAAGATACGCAGTATTTT.

This clonotype was counted at least ten times. The rearrangement links TRBV29-1 to TRBJ2-7; 8 bases map to TRBD1. The CDR3 is made up of 12 amino acids. The germline CDR1 and CDR2 sequences are SQVTM and ANQGSEA. Losses at the gene ends were 1 base for V and 9 bases for J; bases not matched to a gene: 5. The CDR3 DNA follows: TGCAGCGTTGAAGGGCAGGGGGCGCGGCAGTACTTC. Protein product: CSVEGQGARQYF.

The chain joins TRBV12-3 or TRBV12-4 to TRBJ2-2, with TRBD2 matching 12 bases. With 6 bases clipped from V and 5 bases from J, the junction kept 4 bases outside the gene matches. CDR3 length: 15 residues. The CDR3 loop reads CASRLLAGGTGELFF. The CDR3 DNA reads as TGTGCCAGCAGGCTACTAGCGGGAGGAACCGGGGAGCTGTTTTTT.

This clonotype was seen many times. The chain has TRBV19 and TRBJ2-7, with D possibly matching TRBD2 (5 bases). Germline V gene sequence: CDR1 LNHDA, CDR2 SQIVND (reference sequence). The CDR3 is made up of 13 amino acids. The germline V and J ends were trimmed by 9 bases and 1 base, with 13 bases remaining between them. The CDR3 protein is CASSPSGSYEQYF. CDR3 nucleotide sequence: TGTGCCAGCAGCCCCAGCGGTTCCTACGAGCAGTACTTC.

This sequence joins TRBV4-1 and TRBJ2-1, with 8 bases aligning to TRBD1. This CDR3 is built from 17 residues. Looked up from germline, CDR1 is MGHRA and CDR2 is YSYEKL. The trim removed 4 bases at V and 4 bases at J, leaving 12 bases unmatched. The CDR3 sequence is CASSPLPRDRPYNEQFF. DNA for the CDR3: TGCGCCAGCAGCCCCTTACCCCGGGACAGGCCATACAATGAGCAGTTCTTC.

This rearrangement joins TRBV20-1 to TRBJ2-5; 8 bases match TRBD2. CDR3 length equals 13 residues. Germline V gene data show CDR1 as DFQATT and CDR2 as SNEGSKA (reference sequence). V gave up 6 bases and J gave up 5 bases; unmatched junction bases: 8. The CDR3 DNA sequence: TGCAGTGCACAGGTCGGGGGGGGGGAGACCCAGTACTTC. This translates into CSAQVGGGETQYF.

CDR3 loop: CSGSAGTSGRETQYF. The CDR3 region has the DNA TGCAGCGGATCAGCCGGGACTAGCGGGAGAGAGACCCAGTACTTC. The V gene is TRBV29-1, the J gene TRBJ2-5; 14 positions match TRBD2. CDR1 is SQVTM, CDR2 ANQGSEA, per germline. Trimming removed 7 bases from V and 4 bases from J; junction bases left unmatched: 8. The CDR3 spans 15 residues.

The V gene is TRBV12-3 or TRBV12-4, the J gene TRBJ2-5; 8 bases map to TRBD1. The junction had 4 bases not matched to a gene; V was cut back by 4 bases and J by 3 bases. CDR3 length equals 14 residues. CDR3 bases: TGTGCCAGCAGTTCGACAGGGGTTAAAGAGACCCAGTACTTC. Its protein product is CASSSTGVKETQYF.

This clonotype was seen more than once but under ten times. V is TRBV3-1 and J is TRBJ2-3; TRBD2 is a possible D gene (6 bases). The CDR3 contains 14 residues. The germline V gene encodes CDR1 LGHDT and CDR2 YNNKEL (reference sequence). The V and J ends lost 4 bases and 3 bases respectively, with 11 bases between them. The CDR3 spells CASSPVAVTDTQYF. The CDR3 DNA is TGTGCCAGCAGCCCTGTAGCGGTTACAGATACGCAGTATTTT.

This clonotype was seen a handful of times. This chain uses TRBV5-1 with TRBJ2-3; TRBD2 agrees at 8 bases. CDR3 length: 15 amino acids. The junction had 6 bases not matched to a gene; V was cut back by 0 bases and J by 6 bases. CDR1 SGHRS and CDR2 YFSETQ come from the germline V gene. The CDR3 sequence: CASSLARGGEDTQYF. CDR3 sequence (DNA): TGCGCCAGCAGCTTGGCCCGGGGGGGCGAGGATACGCAGTATTTT. The variable domain in full, with the rest retrieved from reference TRBV5-1 and TRBJ2-3, is KAGVTQTPRYLIKTRGQQVTLSCSPISGHRSVSWYQQTPGQGLQFLFEYFSETQRNKGNFPGRFSGRQFSNSRSEMNVSTLELGDSALYLCASSLARGGEDTQYFGPGTRLTVL.

There are a few counts of this clonotype. The CDR3 reads CASSKRQGAYEQYF. The CDR3 coding sequence is TGTGCCAGCAGCAAGCGACAGGGGGCCTACGAGCAGTACTTC. V is TRBV7-8 and J is TRBJ2-7; TRBD1 matches 9 bases. Trimming removed 5 bases from V and 2 bases from J; junction bases left unmatched: 4. The germline gives CDR1 SGHVS, CDR2 FQNEAQ. The CDR3 has 14 residues.

In its sample, this clonotype was seen many times. CDR3 DNA sequence: TGTGCCAGCAGTGAGTACAGGGTCGGCTACACCTTC. Protein product: CASSEYRVGYTF. This chain links TRBV9 with TRBJ1-2; a possible D gene is TRBD1 (6 bases). CDR3 length: 12 residues. The germline CDR1 and CDR2 sequences are SGDLS and YYNGEE. Trimming took 5 bases from V and 8 from J, leaving 13 bases between them.

This chain connects TRBV3-1 to TRBJ2-1, with D perhaps being TRBD1 or TRBD2 (5 bases each). Germline V CDR1 and CDR2: LGHDT, YNNKEL (reference sequence). This CDR3 contains 13 residues. V lost 0 bases to trimming and J lost 8 bases, with 8 bases between them. CDR3 loop: CASSQDWDHEQFF. The CDR3 coding sequence is TGTGCCAGCAGCCAAGATTGGGACCATGAGCAGTTCTTC.

The rearrangement joins TRBV4-1 to TRBJ1-1; TRBD1 agrees at 9 bases. CDR1 is MGHRA and CDR2 is YSYEKL in the germline V gene. The CDR3 extends over 14 amino acids. Trimming removed 6 bases from V and 1 base from J; junction bases left unmatched: 3. Here the CDR3 reads CASRLTGGNTEAFF. For the CDR3, the DNA is TGCGCCAGCAGGTTGACAGGGGGGAACACTGAAGCTTTCTTT.

The V gene is TRBV19, the J gene TRBJ1-2; D gene ambiguous. Deletions cut 10 bases from V and 4 bases from J, with 22 bases between. This CDR3 spans 15 amino acids. Germline V gives CDR1 LNHDA, CDR2 SQIVND (reference sequence). This chain's CDR3 is CATQPPGVGIYGYTF. In nucleotides, the CDR3 is TGTGCCACCCAACCGCCGGGAGTTGGTATCTATGGCTACACCTTC.

The chain employs TRBV12-3 or TRBV12-4 and TRBJ2-7; TRBD2 matches at 15 bases. The CDR3 spans 16 residues. The V segment lost 4 bases and the J segment 5 bases; nucleotides outside the gene matches: 6. For the CDR3, the DNA is TGTGCCAGCAGTTCCGGACTAGCGGGGGGGCGAGACGAGCAGTACGTC. Translated, it gives CASSSGLAGGRDEQYV.